These 2 T cell receptor beta chains originate from one sample sequenced in a study of T cells in Graves' hyperthyroidism and ophthalmopathy. The investigators amplified TCR beta CDR3 regions from RNA transcripts. An initial round of RT-PCR targeting the TCR CDR3 relied on the HTBI primer set. TCRdb re-derived calls from the multiplex PCR reads in MiXCR, one entry per CDR3 protein. The table records around 300,000 distinct CDR3 sequences, around 14% of them present only once. Sequencing was performed on blood. The receptors shown here come from a woman in her 30s with Graves' hyperthyroidism.

In this sample, this clonotype turned up many times. The V gene is TRBV19, the J gene TRBJ2-1, with 7 bases aligning to TRBD2. Per germline, CDR1 LNHDA and CDR2 SQIVND (reference sequence). This CDR3 has 14 residues. With V trimmed by 4 bases and J by 4 bases, 4 bases remained unmatched. CDR3 sequence reads: CASSRLADYNEQFF. The CDR3 DNA sequence: TGTGCCAGTAGTAGGCTAGCGGATTACAATGAGCAGTTCTTC. Together with reference TRBV19 and TRBJ2-1, the CDR3 gives the full variable domain: DGGITQSPKYLFRKEGQNVTLSCEQNLNHDAMYWYRQDPGQGLRLIYYSQIVNDFQKGDIAEGYSVSREKKESFPLTVTSAQKNPTAFYLCASSRLADYNEQFFGPGTRLTVL.

This clonotype has a handful of counts. This chain links TRBV28 with TRBJ2-1; 8 positions agree with TRBD2. The germline CDR1 and CDR2 sequences are MDHEN and SYDVKM. The CDR3 totals 15 residues. The J segment lost 9 bases and the V segment lost 6 bases, leaving 13 bases of the junction unmatched. This chain's CDR3 is CASSLGAAGVIEQFF. Written as DNA, the CDR3 is TGTGCCAGCAGCCTGGGGGCAGCGGGAGTGATTGAGCAGTTCTTC.